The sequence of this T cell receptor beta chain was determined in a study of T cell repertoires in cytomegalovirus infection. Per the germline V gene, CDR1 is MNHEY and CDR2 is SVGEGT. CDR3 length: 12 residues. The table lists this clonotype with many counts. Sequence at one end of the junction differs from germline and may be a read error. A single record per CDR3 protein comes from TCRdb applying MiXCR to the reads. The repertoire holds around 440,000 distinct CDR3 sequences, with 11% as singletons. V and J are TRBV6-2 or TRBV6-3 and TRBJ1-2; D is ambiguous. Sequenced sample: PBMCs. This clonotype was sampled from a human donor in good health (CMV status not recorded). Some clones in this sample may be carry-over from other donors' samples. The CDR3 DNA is TGTGCCAGCAGTTACGTTGGGCAGTCAGTTGCCTTC. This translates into CASSYVGQSVAF.